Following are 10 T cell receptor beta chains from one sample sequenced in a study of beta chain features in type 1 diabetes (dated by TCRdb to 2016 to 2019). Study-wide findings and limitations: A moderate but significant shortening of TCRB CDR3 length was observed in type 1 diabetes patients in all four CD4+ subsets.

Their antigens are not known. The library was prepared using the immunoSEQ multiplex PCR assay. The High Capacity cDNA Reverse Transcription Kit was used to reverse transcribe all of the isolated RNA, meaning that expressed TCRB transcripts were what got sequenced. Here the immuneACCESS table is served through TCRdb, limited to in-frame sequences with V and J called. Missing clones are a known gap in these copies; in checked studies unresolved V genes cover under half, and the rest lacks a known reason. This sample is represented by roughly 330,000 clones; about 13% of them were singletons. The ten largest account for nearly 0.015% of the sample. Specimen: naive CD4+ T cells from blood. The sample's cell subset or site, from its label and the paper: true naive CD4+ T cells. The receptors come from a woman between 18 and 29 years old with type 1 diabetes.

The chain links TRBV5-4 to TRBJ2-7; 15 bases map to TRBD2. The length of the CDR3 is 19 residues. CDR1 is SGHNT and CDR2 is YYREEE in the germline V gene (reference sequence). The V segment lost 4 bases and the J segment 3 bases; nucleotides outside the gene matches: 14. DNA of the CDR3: TGTGCCAGCAGCCCAACCCGCGAAGGACTAGCGGGAGGGCACTACGAGCAGTACGTC. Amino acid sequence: CASSPTREGLAGGHYEQYV.

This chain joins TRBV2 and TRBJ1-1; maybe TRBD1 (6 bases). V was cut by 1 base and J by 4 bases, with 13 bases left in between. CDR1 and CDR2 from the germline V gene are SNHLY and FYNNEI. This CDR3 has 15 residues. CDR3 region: CASSEEGGGSTEAFF. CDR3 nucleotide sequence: TGTGCCAGCAGTGAAGAAGGGGGTGGGAGCACTGAAGCTTTCTTT.

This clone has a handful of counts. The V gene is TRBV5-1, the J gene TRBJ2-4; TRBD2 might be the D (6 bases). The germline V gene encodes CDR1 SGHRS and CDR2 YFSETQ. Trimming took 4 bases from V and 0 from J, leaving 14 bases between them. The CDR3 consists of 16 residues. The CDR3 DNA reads TGCGCCAGCAGCCCCCAGGGTAGCGGAGCCAAAAACATTCAGTACTTC. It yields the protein CASSPQGSGAKNIQYF.

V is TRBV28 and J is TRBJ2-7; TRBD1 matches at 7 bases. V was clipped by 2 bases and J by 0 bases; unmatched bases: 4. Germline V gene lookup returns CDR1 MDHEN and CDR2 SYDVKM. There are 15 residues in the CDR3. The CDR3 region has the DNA TGTGCCAGCAGTTTAGACAGGGTCTACTCCTACGAGCAGTACTTC. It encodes CASSLDRVYSYEQYF.

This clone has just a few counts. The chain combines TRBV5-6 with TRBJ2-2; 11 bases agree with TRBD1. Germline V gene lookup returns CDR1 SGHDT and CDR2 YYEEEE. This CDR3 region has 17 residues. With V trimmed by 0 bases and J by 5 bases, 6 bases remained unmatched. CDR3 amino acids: CASSLAGQGAFTGELFF. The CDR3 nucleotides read TGTGCCAGCAGCTTGGCTGGACAGGGGGCGTTTACCGGGGAGCTGTTTTTT.

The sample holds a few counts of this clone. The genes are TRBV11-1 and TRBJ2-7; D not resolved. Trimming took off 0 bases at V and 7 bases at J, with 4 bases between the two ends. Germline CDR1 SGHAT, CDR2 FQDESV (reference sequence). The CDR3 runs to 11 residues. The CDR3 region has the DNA TGTGCCAGCAGCTTAGCGCTAGAGCAGTACGTC. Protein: CASSLALEQYV.

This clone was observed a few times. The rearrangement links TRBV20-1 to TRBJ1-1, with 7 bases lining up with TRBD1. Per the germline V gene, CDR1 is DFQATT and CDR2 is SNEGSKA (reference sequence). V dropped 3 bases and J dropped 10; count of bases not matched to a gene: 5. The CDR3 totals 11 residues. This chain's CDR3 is CSASDRDGAFF. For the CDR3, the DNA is TGCAGTGCTAGTGACAGGGACGGAGCTTTCTTT.

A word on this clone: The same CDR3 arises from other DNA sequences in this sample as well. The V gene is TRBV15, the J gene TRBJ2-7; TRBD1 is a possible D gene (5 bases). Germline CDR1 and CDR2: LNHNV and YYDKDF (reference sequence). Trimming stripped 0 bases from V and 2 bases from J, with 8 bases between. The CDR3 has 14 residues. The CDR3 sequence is CATSRDRGAYEQYV. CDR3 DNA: TGTGCCACCAGCAGAGATAGGGGTGCCTACGAGCAGTACGTC.

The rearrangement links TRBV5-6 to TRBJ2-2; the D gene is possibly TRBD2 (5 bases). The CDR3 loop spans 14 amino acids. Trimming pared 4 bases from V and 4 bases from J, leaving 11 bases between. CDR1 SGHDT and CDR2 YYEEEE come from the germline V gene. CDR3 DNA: TGTGCCAGCAGCCCGACCGGGGTCACCGGGGAGCTGTTTTTT. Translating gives CASSPTGVTGELFF. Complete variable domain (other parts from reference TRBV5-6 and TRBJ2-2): DAGVTQSPTHLIKTRGQQVTLRCSPKSGHDTVSWYQQALGQGPQFIFQYYEEEERQRGNFPDRFSGHQFPNYSSELNVNALLLGDSALYLCASSPTGVTGELFFGEGSRLTVL.

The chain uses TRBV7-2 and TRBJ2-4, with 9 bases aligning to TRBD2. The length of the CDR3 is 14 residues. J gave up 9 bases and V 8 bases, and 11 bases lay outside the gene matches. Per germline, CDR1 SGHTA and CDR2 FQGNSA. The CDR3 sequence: CASGTSLLNGIQYF. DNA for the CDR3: TGTGCCAGCGGGACTAGCCTCCTCAACGGCATTCAGTACTTC.